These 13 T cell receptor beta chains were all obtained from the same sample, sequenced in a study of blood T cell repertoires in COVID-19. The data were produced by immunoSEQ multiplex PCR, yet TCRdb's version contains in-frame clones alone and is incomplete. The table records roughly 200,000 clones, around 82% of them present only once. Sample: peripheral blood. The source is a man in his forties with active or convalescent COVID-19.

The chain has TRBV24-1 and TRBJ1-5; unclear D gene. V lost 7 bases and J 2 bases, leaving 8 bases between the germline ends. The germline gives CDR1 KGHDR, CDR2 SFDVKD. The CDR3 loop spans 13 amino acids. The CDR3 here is CATSLRGNQPQHF. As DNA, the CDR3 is TGTGCCACCAGCTTGAGGGGCAATCAGCCCCAGCATTTT.

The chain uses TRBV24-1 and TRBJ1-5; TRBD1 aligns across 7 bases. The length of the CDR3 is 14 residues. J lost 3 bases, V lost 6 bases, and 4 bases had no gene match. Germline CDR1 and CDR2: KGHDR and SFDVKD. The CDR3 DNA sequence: TGTGCCACCAGTCAGACAGGGATCAATCAGCCCCAGCATTTT. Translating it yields CATSQTGINQPQHF.

The CDR3 coding sequence is TGTGCCAGCAGCGACACAGGGAAGACCTGGGGAGCCCAGTACTTC. Its protein product is CASSDTGKTWGAQYF. The gene calls are TRBV27 and TRBJ2-5; perhaps TRBD1 as D (6 bases). The CDR3 runs to 15 residues. V lost 6 bases, J lost 9 bases, and 23 bases lay in between. Germline assignment: CDR1 MNHEY and CDR2 SMNVEV (reference sequence).

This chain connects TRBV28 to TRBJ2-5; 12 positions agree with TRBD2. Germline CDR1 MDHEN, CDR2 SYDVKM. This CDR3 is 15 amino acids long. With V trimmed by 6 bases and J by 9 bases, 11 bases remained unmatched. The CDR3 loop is CASSGGLAGPGAQYF. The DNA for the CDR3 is TGTGCCAGCAGCGGGGGACTAGCGGGCCCGGGGGCCCAGTACTTC.

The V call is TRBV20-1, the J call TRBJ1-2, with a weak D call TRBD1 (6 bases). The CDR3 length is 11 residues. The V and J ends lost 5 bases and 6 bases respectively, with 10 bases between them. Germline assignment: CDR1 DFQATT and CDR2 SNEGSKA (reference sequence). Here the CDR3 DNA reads TGCAGTGCTGAACGACAGGATGGCTACACCTTC. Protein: CSAERQDGYTF.

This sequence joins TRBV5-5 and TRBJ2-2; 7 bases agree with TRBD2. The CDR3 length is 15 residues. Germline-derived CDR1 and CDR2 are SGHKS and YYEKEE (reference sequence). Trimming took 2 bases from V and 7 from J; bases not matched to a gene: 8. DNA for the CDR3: TGTGCCAGCAGCTTCAGCGGGGCGGTGGGCGGGGAGCTGTTTTTT. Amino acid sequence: CASSFSGAVGGELFF.

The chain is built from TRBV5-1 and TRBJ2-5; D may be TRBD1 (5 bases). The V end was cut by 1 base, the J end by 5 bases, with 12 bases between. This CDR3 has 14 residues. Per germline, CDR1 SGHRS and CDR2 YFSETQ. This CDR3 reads CASSLSQGRETQYF. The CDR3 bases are TGCGCCAGCAGCTTGTCTCAGGGCCGGGAGACCCAGTACTTC.

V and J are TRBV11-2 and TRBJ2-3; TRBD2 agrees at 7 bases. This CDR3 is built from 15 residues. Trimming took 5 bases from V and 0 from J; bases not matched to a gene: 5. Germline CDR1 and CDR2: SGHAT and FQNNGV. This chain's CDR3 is CASSLGGESTDTQYF. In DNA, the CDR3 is TGTGCCAGCAGCCTGGGGGGGGAGAGCACAGATACGCAGTATTTT.

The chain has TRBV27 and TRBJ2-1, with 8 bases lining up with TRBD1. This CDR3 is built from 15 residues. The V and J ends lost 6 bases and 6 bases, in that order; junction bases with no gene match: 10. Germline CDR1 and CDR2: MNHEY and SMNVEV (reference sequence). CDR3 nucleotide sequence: TGTGCCAGCAGCCTCCTTCAGGGGGCTTTCAATGAGCAGTTCTTC. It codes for CASSLLQGAFNEQFF.

This CDR3 is CASSRAQGAQPQHF. CDR3 in DNA: TGTGCCAGTAGTCGTGCACAGGGGGCTCAGCCCCAGCATTTT. This chain links TRBV19 with TRBJ1-5; 9 bases align to TRBD1. V lost 5 bases, J lost 6 bases, and 5 bases stayed unmatched. Germline CDR1 is LNHDA and CDR2 is SQIVND (reference sequence). This CDR3 is built from 14 residues.

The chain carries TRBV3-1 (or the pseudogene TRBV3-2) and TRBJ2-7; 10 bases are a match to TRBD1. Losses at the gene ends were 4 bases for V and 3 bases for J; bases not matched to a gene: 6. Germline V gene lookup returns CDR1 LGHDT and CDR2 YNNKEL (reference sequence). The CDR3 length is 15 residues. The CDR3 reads CASSRQGQGNYEQYF. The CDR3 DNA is TGTGCCAGCAGCCGCCAGGGACAGGGGAACTACGAGCAGTACTTC.

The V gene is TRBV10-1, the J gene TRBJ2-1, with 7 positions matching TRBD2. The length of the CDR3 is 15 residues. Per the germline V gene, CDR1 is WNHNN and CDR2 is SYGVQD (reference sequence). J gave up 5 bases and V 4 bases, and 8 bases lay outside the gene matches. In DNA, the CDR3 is TGCGCCAGCAGTGTAGAGCGGGATGGCAACAATGAGCAGTTCTTC. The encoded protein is CASSVERDGNNEQFF.

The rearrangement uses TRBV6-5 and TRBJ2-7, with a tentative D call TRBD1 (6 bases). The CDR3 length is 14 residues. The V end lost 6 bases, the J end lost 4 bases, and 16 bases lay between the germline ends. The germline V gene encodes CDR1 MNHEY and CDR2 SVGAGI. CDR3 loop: CASRDGTPSYEQYF. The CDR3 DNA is TGTGCCAGCAGGGACGGGACACCATCTTACGAGCAGTACTTC.